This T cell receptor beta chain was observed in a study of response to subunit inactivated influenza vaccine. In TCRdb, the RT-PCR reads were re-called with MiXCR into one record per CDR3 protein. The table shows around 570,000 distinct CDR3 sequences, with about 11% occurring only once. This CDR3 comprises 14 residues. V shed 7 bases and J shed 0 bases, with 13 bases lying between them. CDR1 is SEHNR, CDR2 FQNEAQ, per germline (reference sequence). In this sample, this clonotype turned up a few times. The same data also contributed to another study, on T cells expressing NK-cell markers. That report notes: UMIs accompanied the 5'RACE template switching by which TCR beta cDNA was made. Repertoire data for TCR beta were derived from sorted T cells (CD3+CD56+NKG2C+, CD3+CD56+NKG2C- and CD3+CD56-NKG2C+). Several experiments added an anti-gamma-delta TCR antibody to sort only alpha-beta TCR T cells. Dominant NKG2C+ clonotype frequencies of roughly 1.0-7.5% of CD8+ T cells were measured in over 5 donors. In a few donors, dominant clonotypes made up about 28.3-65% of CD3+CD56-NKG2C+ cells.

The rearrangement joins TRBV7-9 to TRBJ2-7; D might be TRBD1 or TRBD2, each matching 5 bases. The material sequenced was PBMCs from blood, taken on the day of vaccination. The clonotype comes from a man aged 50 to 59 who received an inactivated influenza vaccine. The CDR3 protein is CASNRDVSSYEQYF. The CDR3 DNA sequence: TGTGCCAGCAACCGGGACGTAAGCTCCTACGAGCAGTACTTC.